These T cell receptor beta chains were read from a single sample in a study of CD8 T cells in ankylosing spondylitis. TCRdb fed the 5' RACE reads into MiXCR, producing one record per CDR3 protein. In the table there are tens of thousands of distinct CDR3 sequences, 7.4% of which are singletons. The sample comprised blood, either unsorted or a sorted T cell fraction (not recorded which). Receptor source: a female donor with ankylosing spondylitis or in good health (not recorded which). CDR3s include the opening cysteine and the closing phenylalanine or tryptophan. D genes are given only for firm matches. Clone size is stated in some rows and not others, as once, few, many or a class when expanded.

d_gene: NA; v_gene: TRBV3-1; j_gene: TRBJ2-2; abundance: many; CDR3aa: CASSQQGSAGELFF; CDR3nt: TGTGCCAGCAGCCAGCAGGGTTCGGCCGGGGAGCTGTTTTTT
d_gene: TRBD2; v_gene: TRBV20-1; j_gene: TRBJ2-3; abundance: many; CDR3aa: CSAGGVAGGSVTDTQYF; CDR3nt: TGCAGTGCTGGAGGCGTAGCGGGGGGGTCGGTCACAGATACGCAGTATTTT
d_gene: NA; v_gene: TRBV20-1; j_gene: TRBJ2-1; abundance: many; CDR3aa: CSAGELDEQFF; CDR3nt: TGCAGTGCTGGGGAATTGGATGAGCAGTTCTTC
d_gene: TRBD1; v_gene: TRBV5-1; j_gene: TRBJ2-5; abundance: many; CDR3aa: CASSHSRDRTWETQYF; CDR3nt: TGCGCCAGCAGCCACAGCCGGGACAGGACATGGGAGACCCAGTACTTC
d_gene: TRBD1; v_gene: TRBV3-1; j_gene: TRBJ1-1; abundance: many; CDR3aa: CASSQLAGTGGSLLGTEAFF; CDR3nt: TGTGCCAGCAGCCAACTCGCCGGGACAGGGGGCTCCTTGCTCGGCACTGAAGCTTTCTTT
d_gene: NA; v_gene: TRBV6-5; j_gene: TRBJ2-6; abundance: many; CDR3aa: CASSWASGANVLTF; CDR3nt: TGTGCCAGCAGTTGGGCCTCTGGGGCCAACGTCCTGACTTTC
d_gene: NA; v_gene: TRBV7-2; j_gene: TRBJ2-1; abundance: few; CDR3aa: CASSPRAFSYNEQFF; CDR3nt: TGTGCCAGCAGTCCTAGGGCGTTCTCCTACAATGAGCAGTTCTTC
d_gene: NA; v_gene: TRBV7-3; j_gene: TRBJ1-1; abundance: many; CDR3aa: CASSRAGHPSSKAFF; CDR3nt: TGTGCCAGCAGCCGGGCTGGACACCCGTCCTCGAAGGCTTTCTTT
d_gene: NA; v_gene: TRBV20-1; j_gene: TRBJ1-2; abundance: many; CDR3aa: CSANPVPSPTGYYNYGYTF; CDR3nt: TGCAGTGCTAATCCTGTTCCATCGCCAACCGGTTACTATAACTATGGCTACACCTTC
d_gene: NA; v_gene: TRBV6-5; j_gene: TRBJ1-2; abundance: once; CDR3aa: CASSYPGSQGGDYTF; CDR3nt: TGTGCCAGCAGTTATCCCGGGAGCCAGGGTGGTGACTACACCTTC
d_gene: NA; v_gene: TRBV20-1; j_gene: TRBJ1-2; abundance: many; CDR3aa: CSARDGGKEGYTF; CDR3nt: TGCAGTGCTAGAGATGGGGGCAAGGAGGGCTACACCTTC
d_gene: NA; v_gene: TRBV2; j_gene: TRBJ1-2; abundance: many; CDR3aa: CASSHLLATEPGLLYGYTF; CDR3nt: TGTGCCAGCAGTCACCTCCTTGCGACAGAGCCGGGTCTCCTCTATGGCTACACCTTC
d_gene: NA; v_gene: TRBV4-1; j_gene: TRBJ1-3; abundance: many; CDR3aa: CASSQARLAGISSGNTIYF; CDR3nt: TGCGCCAGCAGCCAAGCGCGTTTGGCTGGGATTAGTTCTGGAAACACCATATATTTT
d_gene: TRBD2; v_gene: TRBV11-2; j_gene: TRBJ2-3; abundance: many; CDR3aa: CASSLESGAARIDTQYF; CDR3nt: TGTGCCAGCAGCTTAGAAAGCGGGGCGGCCCGAATCGATACGCAGTATTTT
d_gene: NA; v_gene: TRBV4-3; j_gene: TRBJ2-3; abundance: many; CDR3aa: CASSQDPRKVGLDTQYF; CDR3nt: TGCGCCAGCAGCCAAGATCCAAGGAAGGTTGGGTTGGATACGCAGTATTTT
d_gene: NA; v_gene: TRBV6-1; j_gene: TRBJ1-2; abundance: NA; CDR3aa: CASMMDTNYGYTF; CDR3nt: TGTGCCAGCATGATGGACACGAACTATGGCTACACCTTC
d_gene: NA; v_gene: TRBV7-2; j_gene: TRBJ1-2; abundance: few; CDR3aa: CASSLRTANYGYTF; CDR3nt: TGTGCCAGCAGCTTGAGGACGGCTAACTATGGCTACACCTTC